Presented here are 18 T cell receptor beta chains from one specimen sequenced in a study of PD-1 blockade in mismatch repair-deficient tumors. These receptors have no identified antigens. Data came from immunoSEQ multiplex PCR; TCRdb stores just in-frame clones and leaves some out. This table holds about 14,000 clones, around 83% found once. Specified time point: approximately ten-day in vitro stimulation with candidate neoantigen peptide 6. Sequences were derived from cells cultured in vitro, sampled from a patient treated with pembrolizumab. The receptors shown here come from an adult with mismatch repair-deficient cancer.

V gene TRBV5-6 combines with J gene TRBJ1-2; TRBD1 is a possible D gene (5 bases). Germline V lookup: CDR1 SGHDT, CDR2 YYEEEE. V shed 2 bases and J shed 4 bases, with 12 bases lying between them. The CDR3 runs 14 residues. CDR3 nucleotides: TGTGCCAGCAGCTTAGACAGACTATTCTATGGCTACACCTTC. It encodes CASSLDRLFYGYTF.

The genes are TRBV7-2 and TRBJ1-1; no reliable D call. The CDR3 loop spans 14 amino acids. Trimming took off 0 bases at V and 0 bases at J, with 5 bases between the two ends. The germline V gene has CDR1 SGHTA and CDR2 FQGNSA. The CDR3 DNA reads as TGTGCCAGCAGCTTAGCCCCGGTGAACACTGAAGCTTTCTTT. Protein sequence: CASSLAPVNTEAFF.

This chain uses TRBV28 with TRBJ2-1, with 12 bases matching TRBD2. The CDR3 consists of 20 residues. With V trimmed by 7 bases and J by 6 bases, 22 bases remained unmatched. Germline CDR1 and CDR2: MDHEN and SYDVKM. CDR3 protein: CASTLGLAGGPSKIRNEQFF. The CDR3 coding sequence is TGTGCCAGCACCTTGGGCCTAGCGGGAGGGCCGTCTAAGATCCGCAATGAGCAGTTCTTC. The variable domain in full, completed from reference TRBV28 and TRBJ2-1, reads DVKVTQSSRYLVKRTGEKVFLECVQDMDHENMFWYRQDPGLGLRLIYFSYDVKMKEKGDIPEGYSVSREKKERFSLILESASTNQTSMYLCASTLGLAGGPSKIRNEQFFGPGTRLTVL.

CDR3 sequence reads: CASSLEDRAFYTGELFF. The CDR3 DNA reads as TGTGCCAGCAGCTTAGAGGACAGGGCTTTCTACACCGGGGAGCTGTTTTTT. The V call is TRBV7-3, the J call TRBJ2-2; the match to TRBD1 covers 8 bases. The CDR3 is 17 amino acids. V was pared by 2 bases and J by 3 bases, with 8 bases of the junction left unmatched. The germline V gene has CDR1 SGHTA and CDR2 FQGTGA.

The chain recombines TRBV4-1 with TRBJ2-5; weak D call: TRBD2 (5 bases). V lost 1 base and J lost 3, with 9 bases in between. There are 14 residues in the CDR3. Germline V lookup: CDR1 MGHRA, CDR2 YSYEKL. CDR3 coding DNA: TGCGCCAGCAGCCAAGTCAGGACTGAAGAGACCCAGTACTTC. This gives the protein CASSQVRTEETQYF.

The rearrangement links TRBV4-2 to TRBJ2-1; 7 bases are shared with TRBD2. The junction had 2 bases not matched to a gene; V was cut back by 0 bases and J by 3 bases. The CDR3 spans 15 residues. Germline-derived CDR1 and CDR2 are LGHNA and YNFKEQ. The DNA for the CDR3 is TGTGCCAGCAGCCAAGATCGGACTAGCTACAATGAGCAGTTCTTC. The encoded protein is CASSQDRTSYNEQFF.

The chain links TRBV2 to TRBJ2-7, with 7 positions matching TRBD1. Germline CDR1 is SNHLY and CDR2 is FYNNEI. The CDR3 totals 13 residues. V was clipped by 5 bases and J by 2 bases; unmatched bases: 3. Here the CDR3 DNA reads TGTGCCAGCAGTCCCGGGACAGCCTACGAGCAGTACTTC. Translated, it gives CASSPGTAYEQYF.

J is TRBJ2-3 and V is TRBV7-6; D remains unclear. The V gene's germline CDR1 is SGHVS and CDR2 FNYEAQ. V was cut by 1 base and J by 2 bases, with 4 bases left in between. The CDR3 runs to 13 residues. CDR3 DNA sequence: TGTGCCAGCAGCTTAGTTTCCACAGATACGCAGTATTTT. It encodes CASSLVSTDTQYF. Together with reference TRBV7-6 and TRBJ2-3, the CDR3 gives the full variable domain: GAGVSQSPRYKVTKRGQDVALRCDPISGHVSLYWYRQALGQGPEFLTYFNYEAQQDKSGLPNDRFSAERPEGSISTLTIQRTEQRDSAMYRCASSLVSTDTQYFGPGTRLTVL.

CDR3 loop: CASSRGGASTDTQYF. Here the CDR3 DNA reads TGTGCCAGCAGCCGAGGGGGGGCAAGCACAGATACGCAGTATTTT. The chain couples TRBV28 to TRBJ2-3, with TRBD2 as a possible D gene (7 bases). This CDR3 is built from 15 residues. CDR1 is MDHEN and CDR2 is SYDVKM in the germline V gene. The germline V and J ends were trimmed by 6 bases and 0 bases, with 13 bases remaining between them.

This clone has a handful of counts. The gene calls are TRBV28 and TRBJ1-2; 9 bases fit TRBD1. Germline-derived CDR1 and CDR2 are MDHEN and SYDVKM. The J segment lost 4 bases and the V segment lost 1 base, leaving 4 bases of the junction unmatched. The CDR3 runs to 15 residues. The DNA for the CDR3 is TGTGCCAGCAGTTTATCCCCGGGACAGGGCTATGGCTACACCTTC. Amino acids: CASSLSPGQGYGYTF.

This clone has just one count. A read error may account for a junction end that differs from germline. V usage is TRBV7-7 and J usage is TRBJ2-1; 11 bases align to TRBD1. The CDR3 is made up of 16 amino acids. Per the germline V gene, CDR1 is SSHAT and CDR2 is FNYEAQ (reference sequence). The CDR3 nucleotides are TGTGCTAGCAGCCTAATCCCGGGACAGGGGGTCGGTGAGCAGTTCTTC. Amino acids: CASSLIPGQGVGEQFF. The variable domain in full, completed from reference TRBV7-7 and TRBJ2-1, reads GAGVSQSPRYKVTKRGQDVTLRCDPISSHATLYWYQQALGQGPEFLTYFNYEAQPDKSGLPSDRFSAERPEGSISTLTIQRTEQRDSAMYRCASSLIPGQGVGEQFFGPGTRLTVL.

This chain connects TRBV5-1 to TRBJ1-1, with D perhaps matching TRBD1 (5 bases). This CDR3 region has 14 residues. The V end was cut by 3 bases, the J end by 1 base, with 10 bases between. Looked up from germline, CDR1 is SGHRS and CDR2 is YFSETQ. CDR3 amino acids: CASSSDGGNTEAFF. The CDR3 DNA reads TGCGCCAGCAGCTCGGACGGGGGGAACACTGAAGCTTTCTTT.

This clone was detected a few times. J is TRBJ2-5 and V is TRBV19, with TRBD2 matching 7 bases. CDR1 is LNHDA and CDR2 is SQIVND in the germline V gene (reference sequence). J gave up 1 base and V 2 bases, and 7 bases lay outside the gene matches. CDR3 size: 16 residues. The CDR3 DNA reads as TGTGCCAGTAGTATAATGGCTAGCGGACTCCAAGAGACCCAGTACTTC. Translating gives CASSIMASGLQETQYF.

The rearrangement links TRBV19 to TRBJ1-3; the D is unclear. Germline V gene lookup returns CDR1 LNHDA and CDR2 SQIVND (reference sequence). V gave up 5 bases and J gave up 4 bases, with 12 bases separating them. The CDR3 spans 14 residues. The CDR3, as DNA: TGTGCCAGTAGTGCCCCGACCAGAGGAAACACCATATATTTT. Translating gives CASSAPTRGNTIYF.

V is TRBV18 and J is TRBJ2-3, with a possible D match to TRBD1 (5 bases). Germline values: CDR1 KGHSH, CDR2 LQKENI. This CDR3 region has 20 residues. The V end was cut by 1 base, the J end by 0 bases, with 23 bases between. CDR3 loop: CASSPLTGPYSTSSTDTQYF. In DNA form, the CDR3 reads TGTGCCAGCTCACCACTTACAGGTCCCTACAGCACCTCTAGCACAGATACGCAGTATTTT.

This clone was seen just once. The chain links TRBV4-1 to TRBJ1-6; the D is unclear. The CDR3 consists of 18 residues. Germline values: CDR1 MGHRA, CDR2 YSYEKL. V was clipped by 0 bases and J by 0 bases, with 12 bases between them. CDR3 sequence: CASSQEGPSSSYNSPLHF. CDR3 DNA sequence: TGCGCCAGCAGCCAAGAGGGCCCGAGCAGCTCCTATAATTCACCCCTCCACTTT.

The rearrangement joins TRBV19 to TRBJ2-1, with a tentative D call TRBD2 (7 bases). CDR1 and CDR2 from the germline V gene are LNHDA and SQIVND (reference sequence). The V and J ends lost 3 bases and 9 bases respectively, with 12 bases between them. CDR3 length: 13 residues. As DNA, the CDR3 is TGTGCCAGTAGTATGGGGGGAGGGGGTGAGCAGTTCTTC. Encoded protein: CASSMGGGGEQFF.

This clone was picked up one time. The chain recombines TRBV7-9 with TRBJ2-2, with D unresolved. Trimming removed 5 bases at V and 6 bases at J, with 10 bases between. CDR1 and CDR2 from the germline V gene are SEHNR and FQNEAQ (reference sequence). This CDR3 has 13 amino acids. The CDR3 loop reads CASSPPLAGELFF. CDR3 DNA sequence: TGTGCCAGCAGCCCGCCTCTGGCCGGGGAGCTGTTTTTT.